Below are 19 T cell receptor beta chains sequenced from a single sample in a study of blood T cell repertoires in COVID-19. The repertoire was sequenced with immunoSEQ multiplex PCR; TCRdb's copy has only in-frame clones and lacks some. Among approximately 320,000 clones listed, roughly nine tenths were seen once. The material sequenced was PBMCs or T cells enriched from blood (not recorded which). The source is a man in his 60s who had recovered from COVID-19.

The chain couples TRBV7-9 to TRBJ2-1; 7 nucleotides match TRBD2. Germline V CDR1 and CDR2: SEHNR, FQNEAQ (reference sequence). With V trimmed by 3 bases and J by 8 bases, 4 bases remained unmatched. This CDR3 comprises 13 residues. The CDR3 spells CASSFTSEDEQFF. CDR3 bases: TGTGCCAGCAGCTTTACTAGCGAGGATGAGCAGTTCTTC.

Relative to its sample, this clone is medium-sized. This chain connects TRBV5-5 to TRBJ2-2, with TRBD2 matching 10 bases. CDR1 SGHKS and CDR2 YYEKEE come from the germline V gene (reference sequence). This CDR3 is 16 amino acids long. Losses at the gene ends were 0 bases for V and 5 bases for J; bases not matched to a gene: 4. The CDR3 bases are TGTGCCAGCAGCTTGGAGGGACTAGCGCAGACCGGGGAGCTGTTTTTT. Amino acid sequence: CASSLEGLAQTGELFF.

The gene calls are TRBV11-3 and TRBJ1-2; 8 positions match TRBD1. Germline V gives CDR1 SGHNT, CDR2 YENEEA. The CDR3 totals 14 residues. V lost 0 bases to trimming and J lost 6 bases; unmatched junction nucleotides: 3. CDR3 DNA sequence: TGTGCCAGCAGCTTAGACCGGACAGGGCATGGCTACACCTTC. Amino acids: CASSLDRTGHGYTF.

The chain employs TRBV5-1 and TRBJ2-5, with TRBD1 identical over 7 bases. Trimming removed 4 bases from V and 1 base from J; junction bases left unmatched: 13. Germline V gene lookup returns CDR1 SGHRS and CDR2 YFSETQ. The CDR3 spans 17 residues. CDR3 sequence (DNA): TGCGCCAGCAGCCCGGGACAGAACCGTTATGTCCAAGAGACCCAGTACTTC. It codes for CASSPGQNRYVQETQYF.

This chain connects TRBV11-1 to TRBJ2-1, with D possibly matching TRBD1 (5 bases). Trimming removed 1 base at V and 3 bases at J, with 10 bases between. The CDR3 is 15 residues long. The germline V gene encodes CDR1 SGHAT and CDR2 FQDESV (reference sequence). The CDR3 nucleotides read TGTGCCAGCAGCTTAGATGGACAACTCTACAATGAGCAGTTCTTC. This sequence encodes CASSLDGQLYNEQFF.

The V call is TRBV5-5, the J call TRBJ1-1, with D possibly matching TRBD1 (6 bases). Germline V gives CDR1 SGHKS, CDR2 YYEKEE (reference sequence). There are 15 residues in the CDR3. Trimming pared 4 bases from V and 1 base from J, leaving 14 bases between. The CDR3 loop is CASSVPGHKNTEAFF. The CDR3 DNA follows: TGTGCCAGCAGCGTTCCGGGACACAAGAACACTGAAGCTTTCTTT.

This clone was recorded once. The chain uses TRBV5-5 and TRBJ2-4; D is perhaps TRBD2 (6 bases). The CDR3 is 15 amino acids. CDR1 SGHKS and CDR2 YYEKEE come from the germline V gene (reference sequence). Deletions cut 1 base from V and 4 bases from J, with 12 bases between. DNA for the CDR3: TGTGCCAGCAGCTTGTGGTCCCGGGAGAAAAACATTCAGTACTTC. Its translation is CASSLWSREKNIQYF.

This clone was detected only a few times. V usage is TRBV2 and J usage is TRBJ2-3; maybe TRBD2 (6 bases). Germline V gene sequence: CDR1 SNHLY, CDR2 FYNNEI. The CDR3 covers 16 residues. Deletions cut 7 bases from V and 1 base from J, with 18 bases between. The CDR3 DNA sequence: TGTGCCAGCACCCTTGACCGGGAGTGGGGCACAGATACGCAGTATTTT. It translates to CASTLDREWGTDTQYF.

The CDR3 DNA sequence: TGTGCCAGCAGTGCCCGGGGGGATGTTAGCAATCAGCCCCAGCATTTT. Encoded protein: CASSARGDVSNQPQHF. The genes are TRBV28 and TRBJ1-5; D is perhaps TRBD1 (5 bases). V gave up 5 bases and J gave up 0 bases, with 14 bases separating them. CDR1 is MDHEN and CDR2 is SYDVKM in the germline V gene. This CDR3 has 16 residues.

This clone came up once. The rearrangement links TRBV13 to TRBJ1-2, with 7 bases matching TRBD1. Looked up from germline, CDR1 is PRHDT and CDR2 is FYEKMQ (reference sequence). J lost 4 bases, V lost 7 bases, and 9 bases had no gene match. This CDR3 is 14 amino acids long. The CDR3: CASNFGTAFYGYTF. Written as DNA, the CDR3 is TGTGCCAGCAACTTCGGGACAGCCTTCTATGGCTACACCTTC.

The chain combines TRBV12-3 or TRBV12-4 with TRBJ1-4; D gene uncertain. The CDR3 runs 13 residues. The ends were cut back, 5 bases at V and 6 bases at J, with 10 bases in the middle. As DNA, the CDR3 is TGTGCCAGCAGTAGCGGACGGTATGAAAAACTGTTTTTT. This encodes CASSSGRYEKLFF.

The DNA for the CDR3 is TGTGCCAGCAGCTGGGGGGGGAGCTATGGCTACACCTTC. Residues: CASSWGGSYGYTF. The genes are TRBV7-9 and TRBJ1-2; D is possibly TRBD1 (5 bases). The germline V and J ends were trimmed by 4 bases and 4 bases, with 10 bases remaining between them. The CDR3 spans 13 residues. Germline values: CDR1 SEHNR, CDR2 FQNEAQ (reference sequence). The variable domain in full, with the rest retrieved from reference TRBV7-9 and TRBJ1-2, is DTGVSQNPRHKITKRGQNVTFRCDPISEHNRLYWYRQTLGQGPEFLTYFQNEAQLEKSRLLSDRFSAERPKGSFSTLEIQRTEQGDSAMYLCASSWGGSYGYTFGSGTRLTVV.

The V and J genes are TRBV11-2 and TRBJ2-6; TRBD1 is a possible D gene (5 bases). CDR1 SGHAT and CDR2 FQNNGV come from the germline V gene. V was clipped by 2 bases and J by 4 bases, with 6 bases between them. CDR3 size: 14 residues. The CDR3 here is CASSLRGGANVLTF. CDR3 coding DNA: TGTGCCAGCAGCTTAAGGGGCGGGGCCAACGTCCTGACTTTC.

The chain joins TRBV5-5 to TRBJ1-4; 7 bases match TRBD1. Trimming cost V 3 bases and J 3 bases; bases outside gene matches: 2. Germline V gene data show CDR1 as SGHKS and CDR2 as YYEKEE (reference sequence). CDR3 length: 14 amino acids. For the CDR3, the DNA is TGTGCCAGCAGCTGGACAGGCTCTAATGAAAAACTGTTTTTT. Translation gives CASSWTGSNEKLFF.

In its sample, this clone was seen once. The chain employs TRBV19 and TRBJ2-3; 7 bases are a match to TRBD2. The germline gives CDR1 LNHDA, CDR2 SQIVND (reference sequence). V trimming: 5 bases; J trimming: 2 bases; junction bases outside the gene matches: 7. CDR3 length: 15 residues. DNA for the CDR3: TGTGCCAGTAGTCCCTCTAGCGGTAACACAGATACGCAGTATTTT. This gives the protein CASSPSSGNTDTQYF.

This chain links TRBV7-9 with TRBJ1-5, with D tentatively TRBD1 (5 bases). CDR1 is SEHNR, CDR2 FQNEAQ, per germline (reference sequence). The CDR3 extends over 14 amino acids. Trimming left V 3 bases short and J 6 bases short, with 12 bases between. CDR3 nucleotides: TGTGCCAGCAGCTTGCGGGGGATAGGTCAGCCCCAGCATTTT. As protein: CASSLRGIGQPQHF.

A note on this clone: Other DNA sequences in this sample translate to the same CDR3. The chain has TRBV19 and TRBJ1-2, with TRBD1 identical over 12 bases. V lost 5 bases and J lost 7; bases outside the gene matches: 5. CDR1 is LNHDA, CDR2 SQIVND, per germline (reference sequence). CDR3 length: 14 residues. The CDR3 DNA sequence: TGTGCCAGTAGTCGGGACAGGGGGCTAGGTGGCTACACCTTC. Protein: CASSRDRGLGGYTF.

V and J are TRBV10-1 and TRBJ1-5; D not certain. Germline lookup yields CDR1 WNHNN and CDR2 SYGVQD (reference sequence). Trimming shortened V by 3 bases and J by 6 bases, and 6 bases separated the two germline ends. The CDR3 runs to 12 residues. CDR3: CASSDSPQPQHF. Here the CDR3 DNA reads TGCGCCAGCAGTGACAGTCCTCAGCCCCAGCATTTT.

J is TRBJ1-3 and V is TRBV5-1, with D possibly TRBD1 on 5 matching bases. The CDR3 runs to 15 residues. Germline V gene data show CDR1 as SGHRS and CDR2 as YFSETQ. With 5 bases removed from V and 4 bases from J, the gap between germline ends came to 16 bases. The CDR3 DNA sequence: TGCGCCAGCAGGCCGGCGGGGACGGACGGAAACACCATATATTTT. Protein: CASRPAGTDGNTIYF.